This passage covers 30 T cell receptor beta chains from one sample sequenced in a study of blood T cell repertoires in COVID-19 (dated by TCRdb to the early 2020s). Library creation used the immunoSEQ multiplex PCR assay. What TCRdb holds here is the immuneACCESS table cut down to in-frame rearrangements. Part of the clones is not present; checked against another copy, under half of the missing clones reflect an unresolved V gene, and the others are unexplained. The sample data list some 29,000 clones, and roughly three quarters of these were observed just once. The ten most abundant clones make up roughly half of the sample. Sequenced material: peripheral blood. The receptor source for this set is a woman between 65 and 79 years old with acute or convalescent COVID-19.

This chain joins TRBV2 and TRBJ1-4; D is possibly TRBD1 (5 bases). Germline V gives CDR1 SNHLY, CDR2 FYNNEI. The V gene lost 3 bases and the J gene lost 7 bases, with 15 bases spanning the gap. CDR3 length: 15 residues. The CDR3 coding sequence is TGTGCCAGCAGTGACGCCCAGGGACTGGGTGAAAAACTGTTTTTT. It codes for CASSDAQGLGEKLFF.

The chain recombines TRBV11-2 with TRBJ2-3; 8 bases align to TRBD2. Trimming at V came to 3 bases and at J to 6 bases, leaving 8 bases not matched to a gene. Germline CDR1 is SGHAT and CDR2 is FQNNGV. The CDR3 is 15 amino acids. The CDR3: CASSFLSGSWDTQYF. CDR3 nucleotides: TGTGCCAGCAGCTTCCTCAGCGGGAGTTGGGATACGCAGTATTTT. The full variable domain, with the rest looked up from reference TRBV11-2 and TRBJ2-3, is EAGVAQSPRYKIIEKRQSVAFWCNPISGHATLYWYQQILGQGPKLLIQFQNNGVVDDSQLPKDRFSAERLKGVDSTLKIQPAKLEDSAVYLCASSFLSGSWDTQYFGPGTRLTVL.

CDR3 protein: CASSEDPSTNEKLFF. The CDR3 DNA sequence: TGTGCCAGCAGTGAAGATCCCTCAACTAATGAAAAACTGTTTTTT. The chain couples TRBV6-1 to TRBJ1-4; D not resolved. V dropped 1 base and J dropped 0 bases, with 6 bases sitting between them. This CDR3 has 15 residues. Germline-derived CDR1 and CDR2 are MNHNS and SASEGT.

The gene calls are TRBV14 and TRBJ2-5; 8 bases agree with TRBD2. The J segment lost 2 bases and the V segment lost 0 bases, leaving 8 bases of the junction unmatched. The length of the CDR3 is 17 residues. In germline, CDR1 is SGHDN, CDR2 FVKESK. The CDR3 sequence is CASSQDAGGGPQETQYF. CDR3 sequence (DNA): TGTGCCAGCAGCCAAGACGCAGGCGGGGGGCCTCAAGAGACCCAGTACTTC. Drawing the rest from reference TRBV14 and TRBJ2-5, the complete variable domain is EAGVTQFPSHSVIEKGQTVTLRCDPISGHDNLYWYRRVMGKEIKFLLHFVKESKQDESGMPNNRFLAERTGGTYSTLKVQPAELEDSGVYFCASSQDAGGGPQETQYFGPGTRLLVL.

The chain recombines TRBV19 with TRBJ1-6, with 11 bases matching TRBD1. The CDR3 covers 15 residues. The junction had 5 bases not matched to a gene; V was cut back by 8 bases and J by 5 bases. The V gene's germline CDR1 is LNHDA and CDR2 SQIVND (reference sequence). Here the CDR3 reads CASRTGGDNNSPLHF. The DNA of the CDR3 is TGTGCCAGTCGGACAGGGGGCGATAATAATTCACCCCTCCACTTT.

The chain joins TRBV6-4 to TRBJ1-2; no clear D gene. Deletions cut 2 bases from V and 0 bases from J, with 19 bases between. The CDR3 runs to 18 residues. The germline V gene encodes CDR1 MRHNA and CDR2 SNTAGT. The CDR3 DNA sequence: TGTGCCAGCAGTGACGCAGGCGACCCACTCTTACCTAACTATGGCTACACCTTC. Protein sequence: CASSDAGDPLLPNYGYTF.

V gene TRBV27 combines with J gene TRBJ2-1; TRBD2 aligns across 10 bases. The V gene end was trimmed by 4 bases and the J gene end by 7 bases; junction bases not matched to a gene: 16. CDR1 and CDR2 from the germline V gene are MNHEY and SMNVEV (reference sequence). The CDR3 contains 18 residues. The CDR3 sequence: CASSSAGTGLAAGNEQFF. DNA of the CDR3: TGTGCCAGCAGTTCGGCAGGGACAGGACTAGCGGCTGGGAATGAGCAGTTCTTC.

The chain has TRBV7-3 and TRBJ2-3, with 12 bases identical to TRBD2. J lost 4 bases, V lost 5 bases, and 4 bases had no gene match. This CDR3 is built from 15 residues. In germline, CDR1 is SGHTA, CDR2 FQGTGA. The CDR3 sequence: CASSMRTSGADTQYF. CDR3 nucleotide sequence: TGTGCCAGCAGCATGAGGACTAGCGGGGCAGATACGCAGTATTTT. Variable domain in full (rest from reference TRBV7-3 and TRBJ2-3): GAGVSQTPSNKVTEKGKYVELRCDPISGHTALYWYRQSLGQGPEFLIYFQGTGAADDSGLPNDRFFAVRPEGSVSTLKIQRTERGDSAVYLCASSMRTSGADTQYFGPGTRLTVL.

In the case of this clone: One end of the junction varies from germline; a read error may be responsible. The chain carries TRBV7-9 and TRBJ2-2, with 10 bases aligning to TRBD2. Germline V gene lookup returns CDR1 SEHNR and CDR2 FQNEAQ (reference sequence). CDR3 length: 17 amino acids. The CDR3 loop reads CASTLQRGGVGTGELFF. In nucleotides, the CDR3 is TGTGCCAGCACCTTACAGCGGGGGGGCGTGGGCACCGGGGAGCTGTTTTTT.

The chain joins TRBV6-5 to TRBJ2-2; D gene ambiguous. Trimming took 7 bases from V and 7 from J, leaving 16 bases between them. The CDR3 is made up of 14 amino acids. Germline CDR1 is MNHEY and CDR2 is SVGAGI. The CDR3 bases are TGTGCCAGCACCCTCTTGTCCGCCGGCGGGGAGCTGTTTTTT. Its protein is CASTLLSAGGELFF.

The V and J genes are TRBV6-5 and TRBJ2-7, with TRBD1 as a possible D gene (5 bases). Trimming cost V 10 bases and J 0 bases, with 16 bases left between them. Per germline, CDR1 MNHEY and CDR2 SVGAGI. This CDR3 comprises 14 residues. The CDR3, as DNA: TGTGCCACAACAGGTTTGCAGAGCTCCTACGAGCAGTACTTC. The encoded protein is CATTGLQSSYEQYF.

J is TRBJ2-3 and V is TRBV7-9, with TRBD1 as a possible D gene (5 bases). Germline CDR1 SEHNR, CDR2 FQNEAQ (reference sequence). V was shortened by 4 bases and J by 0 bases, with 11 bases between the two germline ends. The length of the CDR3 is 15 residues. The DNA of the CDR3 is TGTGCCAGCAGCTCGGACAAACCGAGCACAGATACGCAGTATTTT. It codes for CASSSDKPSTDTQYF.

The chain has TRBV11-2 and TRBJ2-3, with a weak D call TRBD2 (6 bases). CDR3 length: 15 amino acids. Germline lookup yields CDR1 SGHAT and CDR2 FQNNGV. Trimming removed 0 bases at V and 2 bases at J, with 9 bases between. The CDR3 region is CASSLETSSTDTQYF. In DNA form, the CDR3 reads TGTGCCAGCAGCTTAGAAACTAGCTCCACAGATACGCAGTATTTT.

This sequence joins TRBV5-1 and TRBJ1-2, with a possible D match to TRBD1 (6 bases). The length of the CDR3 is 13 residues. Trimming removed 4 bases at V and 8 bases at J, with 15 bases between. Germline assignment: CDR1 SGHRS and CDR2 YFSETQ. This CDR3 is CASSRDTSQGYTF. CDR3 bases: TGCGCCAGCAGCCGGGACACTTCGCAGGGCTACACCTTC.

This chain links TRBV23-1 with TRBJ2-3, with D tentatively TRBD1 (5 bases). TRBV23-1 is annotated as an ORF whose role is uncertain. Trimming took 0 bases from V and 3 from J, leaving 16 bases between them. The CDR3 extends over 17 amino acids. CDR3 nucleotides: TGCGCCAGCAGTCAATCGTTCAGGGTGGATTGGACAGATACGCAGTATTTT. Translating gives CASSQSFRVDWTDTQYF.

V gene TRBV6-5 combines with J gene TRBJ2-7; 9 bases match TRBD2. Germline assignment: CDR1 MNHEY and CDR2 SVGAGI. The V and J ends lost 0 bases and 0 bases, in that order; junction bases with no gene match: 0. The CDR3 runs to 15 residues. The CDR3 spells CASSYSTSGSYEQYF. The CDR3 nucleotides are TGTGCCAGCAGTTACTCGACTAGCGGCTCCTACGAGCAGTACTTC.

The chain carries TRBV14 and TRBJ2-7; D call uncertain. There are 14 residues in the CDR3. The germline V and J ends were trimmed by 4 bases and 0 bases, with 10 bases remaining between them. Germline loops: CDR1 SGHDN, CDR2 FVKESK. The CDR3 nucleotides read TGTGCCAGCAGCCTCTTTAGCTACTCCTACGAGCAGTACTTC. Its protein product is CASSLFSYSYEQYF.

The chain joins TRBV30 to TRBJ2-7, with a possible D match to TRBD2 (5 bases). The V gene's germline CDR1 is GTSNPN and CDR2 SVGIG (reference sequence). The CDR3 consists of 17 residues. The ends were cut back, 4 bases at V and 0 bases at J, with 22 bases in the middle. For the CDR3, the DNA is TGTGCCTGGACCCCCACCTGGAGTACTGAGGGCTCCTACGAGCAGTACTTC. Its protein product is CAWTPTWSTEGSYEQYF. The full variable domain, rest sourced from reference TRBV30 and TRBJ2-7, is SQTIHQWPATLVQPVGSPLSLECTVEGTSNPNLYWYRQAAGRGLQLLFYSVGIGQISSEVPQNLSASRPQDRQFILSSKKLLLSDSGFYLCAWTPTWSTEGSYEQYFGPGTRLTVT.

This clone was recorded only once. The CDR3 DNA is TGTGCCAGCAGTTTCGGTAGGGGCTCCTATAATTCACCCCTCCACTTT. It codes for CASSFGRGSYNSPLHF. The chain uses TRBV28 and TRBJ1-6, with a tentative D call TRBD1 (5 bases). The CDR3 extends over 16 amino acids. Trimming removed 3 bases at V and 0 bases at J, with 9 bases between. Germline V gene data show CDR1 as MDHEN and CDR2 as SYDVKM.

This chain joins TRBV29-1 and TRBJ2-1; no firm D call. The CDR3 runs 12 residues. Between the trimmed V and J ends, which lost 7 bases and 2 bases, there was a span of 9 bases. Looked up from germline, CDR1 is SQVTM and CDR2 is ANQGSEA. The CDR3: CSGVLPYNEQFF. The CDR3 coding sequence is TGCAGCGGAGTCCTCCCCTACAATGAGCAGTTCTTC.

A single count supports this clone. This chain connects TRBV9 to TRBJ2-1, with 10 positions matching TRBD2. V trimming: 0 bases; J trimming: 8 bases; junction bases outside the gene matches: 11. The CDR3 extends over 17 amino acids. The germline V gene encodes CDR1 SGDLS and CDR2 YYNGEE. CDR3 in DNA: TGTGCCAGCAGCGTAGGTGCTACTAGCGGGATGGGGGATGAGCAGTTCTTC. Translation gives CASSVGATSGMGDEQFF.

The chain couples TRBV29-1 to TRBJ1-2; 7 nucleotides align to TRBD1. Germline trimming cut 7 bases from V and 5 bases from J; bases unmatched to any gene: 7. The CDR3 sequence is 12 residues long. Germline values: CDR1 SQVTM, CDR2 ANQGSEA. In DNA form, the CDR3 reads TGCAGCGCCTTGGAGGGGGCGTATGGCTACACCTTC. Translated: CSALEGAYGYTF.

The chain uses TRBV2 and TRBJ2-5, with D tentatively TRBD2 (5 bases). The CDR3 is 14 amino acids. Germline CDR1 reads SNHLY; CDR2 reads FYNNEI. Trimming took 10 bases from V and 5 from J, leaving 20 bases between them. The CDR3 protein is CAIRDRDWRETQYF. Here the CDR3 DNA reads TGTGCCATCCGCGATCGGGATTGGAGGGAGACCCAGTACTTC.

V usage is TRBV6-1 and J usage is TRBJ1-1; D is unresolved. Germline V gene lookup returns CDR1 MNHNS and CDR2 SASEGT. With 1 base removed from V and 4 bases from J, the gap between germline ends came to 10 bases. This CDR3 comprises 14 residues. The CDR3 DNA sequence: TGTGCCAGCAGTGAAGTCCCCGGGGTCACTGAAGCTTTCTTT. It codes for CASSEVPGVTEAFF.

The sample holds a few counts of this clone. The chain joins TRBV5-4 to TRBJ1-5; D unclear. Germline CDR1 reads SGHNT; CDR2 reads YYREEE (reference sequence). The CDR3 loop spans 14 amino acids. Trimming removed 2 bases from V and 1 base from J, with 7 bases in between. CDR3 residues: CASSLRGSNQPQHF. CDR3 nucleotides: TGTGCCAGCAGCTTAAGAGGGAGCAATCAGCCCCAGCATTTT. The entire variable domain, with the rest obtained from reference TRBV5-4 and TRBJ1-5, is as follows: ETGVTQSPTHLIKTRGQQVTLRCSSQSGHNTVSWYQQALGQGPQFIFQYYREEENGRGNFPPRFSGLQFPNYSSELNVNALELDDSALYLCASSLRGSNQPQHFGDGTRLSIL.

Concerning this clone: The sample has other DNA sequences that encode this CDR3 too. The chain joins TRBV7-9 to TRBJ2-3; D is unresolved. This CDR3 comprises 14 residues. Germline CDR1 is SEHNR and CDR2 is FQNEAQ (reference sequence). V was clipped by 5 bases and J by 2 bases, with 11 bases between them. CDR3 residues: CASSRSGNTDTQYF. The CDR3 bases are TGTGCCAGCAGCCGCTCGGGTAACACAGATACGCAGTATTTT.

This sequence joins TRBV5-6 and TRBJ2-2, with 7 bases that match TRBD1. Germline-derived CDR1 and CDR2 are SGHDT and YYEEEE. The CDR3 is 15 residues long. With V trimmed by 5 bases and J by 4 bases, 8 bases remained unmatched. The CDR3 DNA follows: TGTGCCAGCAGGGACGACAGGGATGGCACCGGGGAGCTGTTTTTT. It translates to CASRDDRDGTGELFF.

J is TRBJ2-7 and V is TRBV7-2, with 8 nucleotides matching TRBD2. CDR3 length: 15 residues. V was clipped by 1 base and J by 7 bases; unmatched bases: 9. Per the germline V gene, CDR1 is SGHTA and CDR2 is FQGNSA. The CDR3 loop is CASSLEAGGLEEQYF. The CDR3 DNA reads as TGTGCCAGCAGCTTAGAGGCGGGAGGATTAGAAGAGCAGTACTTC.

This clone appeared many times. The genes are TRBV2 and TRBJ2-7, with no clear D. The ends were cut back, 10 bases at V and 1 base at J, with 11 bases in the middle. This CDR3 spans 12 amino acids. Germline V gives CDR1 SNHLY, CDR2 FYNNEI. CDR3 in DNA: TGTGCCACCGAAAGCGAATCCTACGAGCAGTACTTC. Protein: CATESESYEQYF.

The chain links TRBV7-2 to TRBJ2-2; tentative D call: TRBD1 (5 bases). V gave up 0 bases and J gave up 3 bases, with 8 bases separating them. Germline V gene lookup returns CDR1 SGHTA and CDR2 FQGNSA. This CDR3 has 15 residues. CDR3 DNA: TGTGCCAGCAGCTTAGCAGGGGCAGACACCGGGGAGCTGTTTTTT. Protein: CASSLAGADTGELFF.